A selection of T cell receptor beta chains follows, all from one sample in a study of OX40 agonist ivuxolimab in advanced cancers. Some clones are missing from TCRdb's copy, which holds only in-frame ones; the method was immunoSEQ multiplex PCR. The data contain approximately 28,000 clones, about nine tenths of them singletons. The specimen comprised CD4+ or CD8+ T cells sorted from blood, sampled in a trial of the OX40 agonist ivuxolimab. These receptors were collected from an adult with an advanced solid tumor such as melanoma, head and neck, liver or kidney cancer. The CDR3 runs from the conserved cysteine through the conserved F or W. The D gene is left open where the match is weak. Size is omitted from some rows. Given values are once, few, many or a class for expanded clones.

j_call: TRBJ2-1; d_call: TRBD2; v_call: TRBV6-5; clone_size: .; cdr3_nt: TGTGCCAGCAGTTACTCGGCGGGGGGGTCAAATGAGCAGTTCTTC; cdr3_aa: CASSYSAGGSNEQFF
j_call: TRBJ2-7; d_call: TRBD1; v_call: TRBV5-1; clone_size: .; cdr3_nt: TGCGCCAGCAGCTTGTTGCCGGGACAGATCTACGAGCAGTACTTC; cdr3_aa: CASSLLPGQIYEQYF
j_call: TRBJ2-3; d_call: .; v_call: TRBV9; clone_size: .; cdr3_nt: TGTGCCAGCAGCGTAGCTGTGGGACTTCCAGATACGCAGTATTTT; cdr3_aa: CASSVAVGLPDTQYF
j_call: TRBJ2-1; d_call: TRBD2; v_call: TRBV28; clone_size: .; cdr3_nt: TGTGCCAGCAGTTTACTAGCGGGAGGGCCATCACATGAGCAGTTCTTC; cdr3_aa: CASSLLAGGPSHEQFF
j_call: TRBJ1-1; d_call: .; v_call: TRBV30; clone_size: few; cdr3_nt: TGTGCCTGGAGTGTAGGCATGAACACTGAAGCTTTCTTT; cdr3_aa: CAWSVGMNTEAFF
j_call: TRBJ1-2; d_call: .; v_call: TRBV7-9; clone_size: once; cdr3_nt: TGTGCCAGCAGCTTAGGCTTCGTGGCGCAGGGCCTTGGCTACACCTTC; cdr3_aa: CASSLGFVAQGLGYTF
j_call: TRBJ2-7; d_call: .; v_call: TRBV11-2; clone_size: .; cdr3_nt: TGTGCCAGCAGCTTCCTCCTTGGCGAGCAGTACTTC; cdr3_aa: CASSFLLGEQYF
j_call: TRBJ1-2; d_call: TRBD1; v_call: TRBV23-1; clone_size: .; cdr3_nt: TGCGCCAGCAACCAGAATTACCGGGACAGGGCCTATGGCTACACCTTC; cdr3_aa: CASNQNYRDRAYGYTF
j_call: TRBJ1-5; d_call: .; v_call: TRBV28; clone_size: .; cdr3_nt: TGTGCCAGCAGTTTATGGGATAATCAGCCCCAGCATTTT; cdr3_aa: CASSLWDNQPQHF
j_call: TRBJ2-6; d_call: TRBD2; v_call: TRBV5-4; clone_size: .; cdr3_nt: TGTGCCAGCACCGTAGCGGGAGGCCTCCCCGTCCTGACTTTC; cdr3_aa: CASTVAGGLPVLTF
j_call: TRBJ2-1; d_call: TRBD1; v_call: TRBV27; clone_size: .; cdr3_nt: TGTGCCAGCAGTTTATCGCCGGGACAGGGCTACAATGAGCAGTTCTTC; cdr3_aa: CASSLSPGQGYNEQFF
j_call: TRBJ1-5; d_call: .; v_call: TRBV21-1; clone_size: .; cdr3_nt: TGTGCCAGCAGCAAACTGACAGCCTCTAGCGGGGGTCCCGATAGCAATCAGCCCCAGCATTTT; cdr3_aa: CASSKLTASSGGPDSNQPQHF
j_call: TRBJ2-3; d_call: .; v_call: TRBV6-4; clone_size: .; cdr3_nt: TGTGCCAGCAGTGACCGCCGGGACCTTTCCCCAGATACGCAGTATTTT; cdr3_aa: CASSDRRDLSPDTQYF
j_call: TRBJ2-5; d_call: TRBD1; v_call: TRBV2; clone_size: .; cdr3_nt: TGTGCCAGCAGACCTCTAGACAGGGAAAGGGAGACCCAGTACTTC; cdr3_aa: CASRPLDRERETQYF
j_call: TRBJ2-1; d_call: .; v_call: TRBV6-4; clone_size: .; cdr3_nt: TGTGCCAGCCTTGCGAGGGGCAGTGAGCAGTTCTTC; cdr3_aa: CASLARGSEQFF
j_call: TRBJ2-7; d_call: .; v_call: TRBV2; clone_size: few; cdr3_nt: TGTGCCAGCAGTGAATGGACTGGAGGGGATTACGAGCAGTACTTC; cdr3_aa: CASSEWTGGDYEQYF
j_call: TRBJ2-1; d_call: TRBD2; v_call: TRBV7-7; clone_size: once; cdr3_nt: TGTGCCAGCAGCTCTCTAGCGGCCTCCTACAATGAGCAGTTCTTC; cdr3_aa: CASSSLAASYNEQFF
j_call: TRBJ2-7; d_call: TRBD1; v_call: TRBV7-9; clone_size: .; cdr3_nt: TGTGCCAGCAGCCGCATGCCGGGACAGGTCTCCTACGAGCAGTACTTC; cdr3_aa: CASSRMPGQVSYEQYF
j_call: TRBJ2-7; d_call: .; v_call: TRBV9; clone_size: .; cdr3_nt: TGTGCCAGCAGTTCGGGGACTTCCTACGAGCAGTACTTC; cdr3_aa: CASSSGTSYEQYF
j_call: TRBJ2-1; d_call: .; v_call: TRBV6-5; clone_size: .; cdr3_nt: TGTGCCAGCAGTTACTCCCATTCCAACAATGAGCAGTTCTTC; cdr3_aa: CASSYSHSNNEQFF
j_call: TRBJ1-5; d_call: .; v_call: TRBV19; clone_size: .; cdr3_nt: TGTGCCAGTAGTATGTATTCCAGGCGCAATCAGCCCCAGCATTTT; cdr3_aa: CASSMYSRRNQPQHF
j_call: TRBJ2-5; d_call: TRBD2; v_call: TRBV25-1; clone_size: .; cdr3_nt: TGTGCCAGCAGTGATGTGGCTAGCGGGAGCGAGACCCAGTACTTC; cdr3_aa: CASSDVASGSETQYF
j_call: TRBJ1-5; d_call: .; v_call: TRBV9; clone_size: .; cdr3_nt: TGTGCCAGCAGCGGATCCAGGGGTAGTCAGCCCCAGCATTTT; cdr3_aa: CASSGSRGSQPQHF
j_call: TRBJ2-5; d_call: .; v_call: TRBV29-1; clone_size: .; cdr3_nt: TGCAGCGTTGAAGGGACTCAAAAATCCCAAGAGACCCAGTACTTC; cdr3_aa: CSVEGTQKSQETQYF